This T cell receptor (beta chain) was retrieved from a study of cytomegalovirus exposure and HLA in healthy donors. Study findings and constraints: Follow-up analysis later connected one missense variant in DCLRE1C with trimming of TCR beta V- and J-genes. In a later analysis, productive TCRs from donors in an Asian-associated ancestry cluster reportedly carried fewer N-insertions than the cohort mean. Most sequenced TCRs were rare (though some public TCRs occurred in many donors).

The V gene end was trimmed by 1 base and the J gene end by 7 bases; junction bases not matched to a gene: 1. The germline V gene has CDR1 SGHTA and CDR2 FQGNSA. The CDR3 contains 15 residues. This clone was seen a few times. Its cognate antigen is unknown. The sample holds other DNA sequences that translate to the same CDR3. Use of 60 Vbeta and 13 Jbeta primers characterized the PCR. Generated by immunoSEQ multiplex PCR, the TCRdb table keeps only in-frame clones and is missing some. The data show 100,000 to 150,000 clones, with around 70% seen just once and 4% held by the top ten. The origin of this receptor is a man aged 35 to 55 in good health and CMV-seropositive. Input material: PBMCs. This sequence joins TRBV7-2 and TRBJ2-1, with 13 bases lining up with TRBD2. CDR3 DNA: TGTGCCAGCAGCTTAGGACTAGCGGGAGGTAATGAGCAGTTCTTC. As protein: CASSLGLAGGNEQFF.